What follows is one TCR beta chain and its context. These data originate in a study of cytomegalovirus exposure and HLA in healthy donors. V was cut by 5 bases and J by 2 bases, with 12 bases left in between. The CDR3 loop spans 14 amino acids. CDR1 and CDR2 from the germline V gene are SGHTA and FQGTGA. 60 Vbeta and 13 Jbeta primers were used in PCR. Repertoires were generated with immunoSEQ multiplex PCR, while TCRdb's copy carries only in-frame clones and drops some. The data show some 130,000 clones, roughly 80% seen once. This TCR came from a woman aged 40 to 55 in good health and CMV-seronegative. This sequence joins TRBV7-3 and TRBJ2-5; possibly TRBD1 for D (6 bases). The specimen was PBMCs. The CDR3 region is CASSKQGFQETQYF. As DNA, the CDR3 is TGTGCCAGCAGCAAACAGGGCTTTCAAGAGACCCAGTACTTC.